These 10 T cell receptor beta chains came from one sample sequenced in a study of CD8 T cells in Susac syndrome. The RNA, 0.5 to 1 ug, was put through reverse transcription using random hexamers. TCRdb recomputed calls from the immunoSEQ multiplex PCR reads with MiXCR, one row per CDR3 protein. The sample has some 77,000 distinct CDR3 sequences, 93% seen once; the top ten hold about 0.14%. Material: CD4+ T cells from PBMCs. These receptors were obtained from a human donor with Susac syndrome.

The V gene is TRBV27, the J gene TRBJ1-2; D gene ambiguous. The germline V gene encodes CDR1 MNHEY and CDR2 SMNVEV (reference sequence). V dropped 6 bases and J dropped 2 bases, with 10 bases sitting between them. The CDR3 consists of 13 residues. Written as DNA, the CDR3 is TGTGCCAGCAGGGCAACGTGGAACTATGGCTACACCTTC. This encodes CASRATWNYGYTF.

This clonotype has a single count. The chain recombines TRBV7-2 with TRBJ2-7; D is unclear. CDR1 and CDR2 from the germline V gene are SGHTA and FQGNSA. The CDR3 runs to 13 residues. Trimming removed 3 bases at V and 2 bases at J, with 8 bases between. CDR3 region: CASSFRETYEQYF. The DNA of the CDR3 is TGTGCCAGCAGCTTTAGAGAGACCTACGAGCAGTACTTC.

The V call is TRBV7-2, the J call TRBJ1-6, with D uncertain. Trimming pared 1 base from V and 8 bases from J, leaving 12 bases between. The germline CDR1 and CDR2 sequences are SGHTA and FQGNSA. This CDR3 spans 15 amino acids. The CDR3 loop reads CASSLDMVFDSPLHF. CDR3 nucleotides: TGTGCCAGCAGCTTAGATATGGTTTTTGATTCACCCCTCCACTTT.

The rearrangement uses TRBV25-1 and TRBJ1-1; 8 nucleotides agree with TRBD1. V lost 3 bases and J lost 5; bases outside the gene matches: 17. Germline CDR1 and CDR2: MGHDK and SYGVNS. This CDR3 has 18 residues. CDR3 DNA sequence: TGTGCCAGCAGTGACCACCTGGGGGGGGGCAGGGGGCAAACTGAAGCTTTCTTT. Protein product: CASSDHLGGGRGQTEAFF.

This clonotype was seen a single time. The chain couples TRBV6-2 or TRBV6-3 to TRBJ1-5; 10 bases match TRBD1. V lost 1 base, J lost 7 bases, and 4 bases stayed unmatched. The CDR3 has 15 amino acids. Germline V lookup: CDR1 MNHEY, CDR2 SVGEGT. The CDR3 here is CASSYWDRGGQPQHF. In DNA, the CDR3 is TGTGCCAGCAGTTACTGGGACAGGGGAGGCCAGCCCCAGCATTTT.

V usage is TRBV7-9 and J usage is TRBJ2-7; D gene unclear. The CDR3 has 14 amino acids. V shed 1 base and J shed 0 bases, with 7 bases lying between them. Germline V gives CDR1 SEHNR, CDR2 FQNEAQ (reference sequence). The CDR3 coding sequence is TGTGCCAGCAGCTTAGAGTGGAGCTCCTACGAGCAGTACTTC. Residues: CASSLEWSSYEQYF.

The chain carries TRBV20-1 and TRBJ2-7; D not certain. CDR1 is DFQATT and CDR2 is SNEGSKA in the germline V gene (reference sequence). There are 14 residues in the CDR3. Deletions cut 1 base from V and 2 bases from J, with 12 bases between. In DNA form, the CDR3 reads TGCAGTGCTAGAGTTTCGGGCAGTGCCTACGAGCAGTACTTC. Translation gives CSARVSGSAYEQYF.

V usage is TRBV12-3 or TRBV12-4 and J usage is TRBJ2-3; D might be TRBD1 or TRBD2, each matching 5 bases. The CDR3 covers 16 residues. Trimming removed 4 bases at V and 2 bases at J, with 16 bases between. DNA of the CDR3: TGTGCCAGCAGTTCCTACACCGGGACCCTCACAGATACGCAGTATTTT. Residues: CASSSYTGTLTDTQYF.

This rearrangement joins TRBV28 to TRBJ2-7; D gene ambiguous. With 5 bases removed from V and 6 bases from J, the gap between germline ends came to 11 bases. This CDR3 region has 12 residues. CDR1 is MDHEN and CDR2 is SYDVKM in the germline V gene. The CDR3 DNA is TGTGCCAGCAGTCTGGTGTATAGCGAGCAGTACTTC. It yields the protein CASSLVYSEQYF.

In DNA, the CDR3 is TGTGCCAGCAGTTTCGCGCCTCCTCTTGGTAGCAATCAGCCCCAGCATTTT. Its protein is CASSFAPPLGSNQPQHF. This sequence joins TRBV28 and TRBJ1-5; no clear D gene. Per the germline V gene, CDR1 is MDHEN and CDR2 is SYDVKM. Trimming removed 3 bases at V and 0 bases at J, with 15 bases between. The CDR3 totals 17 residues.